The 23 T cell receptor beta chains in this list originate from one sample, sequenced in a study of T cell repertoires in cytomegalovirus infection. In TCRdb, the reads were re-called with MiXCR into one record per CDR3 protein. The sample carries some 920,000 distinct CDR3 sequences, 31% recorded once. The antigens of these receptors remain unknown. Specimen: cultured CD8+ T cells from PBMCs, collected from culture after CMV antigen stimulation. The receptors derive from a human donor in good health (CMV status not recorded). Some clones in this sample may be carry-over from other donors' samples.

Many counts were recorded for this clonotype. The rearrangement uses TRBV12-3 or TRBV12-4 and TRBJ2-5, with 9 nucleotides matching TRBD2. CDR3 length: 15 residues. Trimming took 4 bases from V and 2 from J; bases not matched to a gene: 5. In DNA, the CDR3 is TGTGCCAGCAGTTCTAGCGGGACCTTACAAGAGACCCAGTACTTC. It is translated as CASSSSGTLQETQYF.

In the case of this clonotype: Possible read error: a much larger clone is one base away. The chain recombines TRBV7-2 with TRBJ1-2; 7 bases match TRBD1. This CDR3 has 17 amino acids. Germline CDR1 SGHTA, CDR2 FQGNSA. Trimming took 2 bases from V and 1 from J; bases not matched to a gene: 10. The CDR3 bases are TGTGCCAGCAGCTTAACCTCCCAAAGGGGGCATAACTATGGCTACACCTTC. It yields the protein CASSLTSQRGHNYGYTF.

This clonotype was detected only a few times. V is TRBV6-1 and J is TRBJ1-1; 7 bases are shared with TRBD1. The ends lost 8 bases at V and 0 bases at J; junction bases unmatched: 6. This CDR3 is 14 amino acids long. CDR1 is MNHNS, CDR2 SASEGT, per germline. The CDR3 DNA is TGTGCCAGCCAGAACAGGGGTATGAACACTGAAGCTTTCTTT. Translation gives CASQNRGMNTEAFF.

This clonotype was counted a few times. The V gene is TRBV9, the J gene TRBJ2-6, with D perhaps assigned TRBD1 or TRBD2 (5 bases each). Germline CDR1 reads SGDLS; CDR2 reads YYNGEE. This CDR3 is built from 15 residues. Trimming removed 3 bases from V and 4 bases from J, with 11 bases in between. CDR3 coding DNA: TGTGCCAGCAGCGAGTGGGGGTCCGGGGCCAACGTCCTGACTTTC. Its protein product is CASSEWGSGANVLTF.

CDR3 bases: TGTGCCAGCACCCGCGGGGTCGCAGATACGCAGTATTTT. This encodes CASTRGVADTQYF. The chain uses TRBV6-6 and TRBJ2-3, with D possibly TRBD2 on 6 matching bases. CDR1 and CDR2 from the germline V gene are MNHNY and SVGAGI (reference sequence). V was shortened by 7 bases and J by 4 bases, with 12 bases between the two germline ends. The length of the CDR3 is 13 residues.

This clonotype appeared a few times. This sequence joins TRBV27 and TRBJ2-1; D may be TRBD2 (5 bases). The length of the CDR3 is 14 residues. V lost 7 bases and J 6 bases, leaving 16 bases between the germline ends. Germline-derived CDR1 and CDR2 are MNHEY and SMNVEV (reference sequence). The CDR3 sequence: CASNFGGTGNEQFF. CDR3 nucleotides: TGTGCCAGCAATTTCGGAGGAACGGGCAATGAGCAGTTCTTC.

This clonotype was seen at least ten times. The chain has TRBV27 and TRBJ2-1, with D perhaps TRBD2 (7 bases). The germline V and J ends were trimmed by 4 bases and 8 bases, with 15 bases remaining between them. Germline CDR1 and CDR2: MNHEY and SMNVEV (reference sequence). The CDR3 is 14 amino acids. The CDR3, as DNA: TGTGCCAGCAGTTGGGGGGGGGCCTCTCATGAGCAGTTCTTC. It translates to CASSWGGASHEQFF.

J is TRBJ2-3 and V is TRBV13; TRBD2 might be the D (7 bases). This CDR3 spans 14 amino acids. Germline CDR1 PRHDT, CDR2 FYEKMQ (reference sequence). V dropped 8 bases and J dropped 4 bases, with 16 bases sitting between them. The CDR3 reads CASGGDTDPDTQYF. In DNA form, the CDR3 reads TGTGCCAGCGGGGGGGACACTGACCCAGATACGCAGTATTTT. The full variable domain, completed using reference TRBV13 and TRBJ2-3, is AAGVIQSPRHLIKEKRETATLKCYPIPRHDTVYWYQQGPGQDPQFLISFYEKMQSDKGSIPDRFSAQQFSDYHSELNMSSLELGDSALYFCASGGDTDPDTQYFGPGTRLTVL.

This sequence joins TRBV6-1 and TRBJ2-1; TRBD2 might be the D (5 bases). This CDR3 has 14 amino acids. Germline V gives CDR1 MNHNS, CDR2 SASEGT. Trimming removed 0 bases from V and 6 bases from J, with 9 bases in between. CDR3 in DNA: TGTGCCAGCAGTGAAGCGGCTAGCCTCAATGAGCAGTTCTTC. It encodes CASSEAASLNEQFF.

The chain recombines TRBV27 with TRBJ2-7; D not certain. The CDR3 is 17 residues long. The V gene's germline CDR1 is MNHEY and CDR2 SMNVEV (reference sequence). Trimming cost V 5 bases and J 3 bases, with 23 bases left between them. In nucleotides, the CDR3 is TGTGCCAGCAGTCCCACCCTTTTAACCCCGGCCCTCTACGAGCAGTACTTC. Encoded protein: CASSPTLLTPALYEQYF.

Remarks on this clonotype: This may be a read error, as it is one base from a much larger clone. The V and J genes are TRBV7-3 and TRBJ1-6; D is possibly TRBD1 (5 bases). CDR1 and CDR2 (germline): SGHTA, FQGTGA. This CDR3 contains 15 residues. The CDR3 sequence: CSSSPSTGENSPLHF. In DNA form, the CDR3 reads TGTTCCAGCAGCCCGAGCACAGGAGAGAATTCACCCCTCCACTTT.

Concerning this clonotype itself: Being one base from a much bigger clone, this may be a read error. The gene calls are TRBV12-3 or TRBV12-4 and TRBJ2-5; tentatively, D is TRBD2 (5 bases). V was clipped by 7 bases and J by 1 base, with 10 bases between them. The CDR3 is made up of 13 amino acids. Here the CDR3 DNA reads TGTGCCAGCAATCCGGGATCCCAAGAGACCCAGTACTTC. This encodes CASNPGSQETQYF.

This chain links TRBV4-3 with TRBJ2-2; 10 nucleotides line up with TRBD1. The germline gives CDR1 LGHNA, CDR2 YSLEER. The CDR3 length is 14 residues. The V segment lost 5 bases and the J segment 6 bases; nucleotides outside the gene matches: 3. CDR3 loop: CASSFGQGAGELFF. In DNA, the CDR3 is TGCGCCAGCAGCTTCGGACAGGGGGCCGGGGAGCTGTTTTTT.

The V and J genes are TRBV4-3 and TRBJ1-3; 11 positions agree with TRBD1. Trimming took 3 bases from V and 6 from J; bases not matched to a gene: 4. The CDR3 totals 15 residues. Germline V gene sequence: CDR1 LGHNA, CDR2 YSLEER. The CDR3 DNA reads as TGCGCCAGCAGCCAGGACAGGGGGCCTACAAACACCATATATTTT. Encoded protein: CASSQDRGPTNTIYF.

This clonotype was detected many times. The chain employs TRBV7-2 and TRBJ2-1; TRBD2 might be the D (6 bases). The CDR3 spans 14 residues. Per germline, CDR1 SGHTA and CDR2 FQGNSA. V gave up 6 bases and J gave up 9 bases, with 18 bases separating them. The CDR3 DNA sequence: TGTGCCAGCAGTCCCCTGTCGGGGGAGATTGAGCAGTTCTTC. Its protein is CASSPLSGEIEQFF. The full variable domain, completed using reference TRBV7-2 and TRBJ2-1, is GAGVSQSPSNKVTEKGKDVELRCDPISGHTALYWYRQSLGQGLEFLIYFQGNSAPDKSGLPSDRFSAERTGGSVSTLTIQRTQQEDSAVYLCASSPLSGEIEQFFGPGTRLTVL.

The chain carries TRBV6-5 and TRBJ1-1, with D possibly TRBD1 on 6 matching bases. The CDR3 is made up of 16 amino acids. In germline, CDR1 is MNHEY, CDR2 SVGAGI. Between the trimmed V and J ends, which lost 0 bases and 1 base, there was a span of 12 bases. The CDR3 loop is CASSYSWSGANTEAFF. CDR3 DNA sequence: TGTGCCAGCAGTTACTCTTGGTCAGGGGCGAACACTGAAGCTTTCTTT.

This chain uses TRBV29-1 with TRBJ1-1; the D is unclear. The CDR3 length is 10 residues. Germline V CDR1 and CDR2: SQVTM, ANQGSEA. Deletions cut 4 bases from V and 8 bases from J, with 8 bases between. CDR3 nucleotides: TGCAGCGTTGCTACCCAAGAAGCTTTCTTT. It encodes CSVATQEAFF.

The table lists this clonotype with many counts. The J gene is TRBJ1-6, the V gene TRBV7-2, with D uncertain. The CDR3 totals 16 residues. V gave up 1 base and J gave up 6 bases, with 13 bases separating them. The germline V gene encodes CDR1 SGHTA and CDR2 FQGNSA. As DNA, the CDR3 is TGTGCCAGCAGCTTAGGATTTACAGAGTTTAATTCACCCCTCCACTTT. This sequence encodes CASSLGFTEFNSPLHF.

This clonotype showed up many times. The chain combines TRBV5-5 with TRBJ1-2, with 7 positions matching TRBD1. CDR3 length: 14 residues. Per the germline V gene, CDR1 is SGHKS and CDR2 is YYEKEE (reference sequence). V was pared by 4 bases and J by 8 bases, with 11 bases of the junction left unmatched. CDR3 nucleotide sequence: TGTGCCAGCAGCCCCGGACAGGTACAGGAGGGCTACACCTTC. Translating gives CASSPGQVQEGYTF. Full variable domain (remainder filled in from reference TRBV5-5 and TRBJ1-2): DAGVTQSPTHLIKTRGQQVTLRCSPISGHKSVSWYQQVLGQGPQFIFQYYEKEERGRGNFPDRFSARQFPNYSSELNVNALLLGDSALYLCASSPGQVQEGYTFGSGTRLTVV.

This clonotype turned up a few times. V gene TRBV20-1 combines with J gene TRBJ1-2; D possibly corresponds to TRBD1 (5 bases). V was shortened by 0 bases and J by 8 bases, with 16 bases between the two germline ends. The CDR3 sequence is 14 residues long. Germline V gene lookup returns CDR1 DFQATT and CDR2 SNEGSKA (reference sequence). CDR3 region: CSARDPEGVYGYTF. CDR3 in DNA: TGCAGTGCTAGAGATCCGGAAGGGGTATACGGCTACACCTTC.

J is TRBJ1-1 and V is TRBV19; D gene unclear. The CDR3 has 14 residues. V lost 5 bases and J 3 bases, leaving 13 bases between the germline ends. The germline V gene encodes CDR1 LNHDA and CDR2 SQIVND (reference sequence). The CDR3 DNA sequence: TGTGCCAGTAGTTTCCGGGGAACTTACACTGAAGCTTTCTTT. Its translation: CASSFRGTYTEAFF.

J is TRBJ2-3 and V is TRBV28, with 11 positions matching TRBD2. V shed 4 bases and J 3 bases; nucleotides not matched to a gene: 12. Germline V gives CDR1 MDHEN, CDR2 SYDVKM. CDR3 length: 18 amino acids. CDR3 region: CASSSVAGGPRDTDTQYF. The CDR3 nucleotides are TGTGCCAGCAGTTCAGTAGCGGGGGGGCCTAGAGATACAGATACGCAGTATTTT. The variable domain in full, completed from reference TRBV28 and TRBJ2-3, reads DVKVTQSSRYLVKRTGEKVFLECVQDMDHENMFWYRQDPGLGLRLIYFSYDVKMKEKGDIPEGYSVSREKKERFSLILESASTNQTSMYLCASSSVAGGPRDTDTQYFGPGTRLTVL.

This rearrangement joins TRBV5-1 to TRBJ2-3, with a tentative D call TRBD2 (5 bases). The CDR3 consists of 14 residues. The V gene lost 6 bases and the J gene lost 6 bases, with 17 bases spanning the gap. CDR1 and CDR2 (germline): SGHRS, YFSETQ. DNA of the CDR3: TGCGCCAGCACCAACCCGGGGATGACGGATACGCAGTATTTT. This translates into CASTNPGMTDTQYF.